This entry features one TCR beta chain sequence. Amplification of TCR beta CDR3 regions was performed using RNA transcripts as template. First-round RT-PCR with HTBI primers amplified the TCR CDR3 region. One entry per CDR3 protein results from TCRdb running MiXCR on the multiplex PCR reads. Here the sample spans hundreds of thousands of distinct CDR3 sequences, just under 45% being singletons. The data were taken from a study of T cells in Graves' hyperthyroidism and ophthalmopathy. The sequence derives from an adult man with Graves' disease, either hyperthyroidism or ophthalmopathy (not recorded which). Sequenced sample: peripheral blood or thyroid tissue (not recorded which).

The CDR3 nucleotides read TGTGCCAGCAGGAGCACAGGGGGCGATGTCATGAACACTGAAGCTTTCTTT. Amino acid sequence: CASRSTGGDVMNTEAFF. The chain uses TRBV12-3 or TRBV12-4 and TRBJ1-1; 9 nucleotides align to TRBD1. The CDR3 has 17 amino acids. The V and J ends lost 6 bases and 0 bases, in that order; junction bases with no gene match: 11.